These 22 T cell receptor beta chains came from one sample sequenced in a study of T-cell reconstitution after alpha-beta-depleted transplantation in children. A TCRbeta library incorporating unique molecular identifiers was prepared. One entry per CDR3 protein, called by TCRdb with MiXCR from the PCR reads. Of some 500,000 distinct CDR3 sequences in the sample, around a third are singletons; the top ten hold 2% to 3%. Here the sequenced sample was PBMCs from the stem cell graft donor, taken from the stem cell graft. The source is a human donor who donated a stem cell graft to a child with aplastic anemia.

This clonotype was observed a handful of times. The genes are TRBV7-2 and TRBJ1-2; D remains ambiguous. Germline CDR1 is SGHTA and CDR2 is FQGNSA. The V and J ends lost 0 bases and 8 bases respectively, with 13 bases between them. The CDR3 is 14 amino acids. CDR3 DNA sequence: TGTGCCAGCAGCTTAGCCGCCCAGGACTGGGGCTACACCTTC. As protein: CASSLAAQDWGYTF.

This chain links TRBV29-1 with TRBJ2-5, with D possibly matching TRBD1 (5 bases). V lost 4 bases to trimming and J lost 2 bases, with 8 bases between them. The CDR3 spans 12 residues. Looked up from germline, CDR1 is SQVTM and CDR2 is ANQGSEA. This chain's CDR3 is CSVGGHQETQYF. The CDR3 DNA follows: TGCAGCGTTGGAGGACATCAAGAGACCCAGTACTTC.

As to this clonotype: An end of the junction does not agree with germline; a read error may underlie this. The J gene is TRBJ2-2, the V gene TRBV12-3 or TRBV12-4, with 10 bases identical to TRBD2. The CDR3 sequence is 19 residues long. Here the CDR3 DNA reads TGTGCCAGCAGTTTATCCCGACTAGCGGGTTACGCGAACGCCGGGGAGCTGTTTTTT. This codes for CASSLSRLAGYANAGELFF.

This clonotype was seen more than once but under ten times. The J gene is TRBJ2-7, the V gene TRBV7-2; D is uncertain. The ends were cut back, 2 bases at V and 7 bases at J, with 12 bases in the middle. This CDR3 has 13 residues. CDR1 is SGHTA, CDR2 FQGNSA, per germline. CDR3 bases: TGTGCCAGCAGCTTACTAGGGTTCGGTGAGCAGTACTTC. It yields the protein CASSLLGFGEQYF.

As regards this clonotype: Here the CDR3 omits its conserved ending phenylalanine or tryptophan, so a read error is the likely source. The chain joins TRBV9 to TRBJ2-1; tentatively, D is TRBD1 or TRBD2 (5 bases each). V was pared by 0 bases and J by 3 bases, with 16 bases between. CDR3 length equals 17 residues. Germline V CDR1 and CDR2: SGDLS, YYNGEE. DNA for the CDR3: TGTGCCAGCAGCGTAGGGATGTCGGGGCCCAACTACAATGAGCAGTTCCTC. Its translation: CASSVGMSGPNYNEQFL.

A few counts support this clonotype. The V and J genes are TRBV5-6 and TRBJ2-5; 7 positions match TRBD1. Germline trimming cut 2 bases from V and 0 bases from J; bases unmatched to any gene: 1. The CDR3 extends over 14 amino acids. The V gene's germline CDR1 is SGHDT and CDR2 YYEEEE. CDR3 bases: TGTGCCAGCAGCTTCGGGACAGACCAAGAGACCCAGTACTTC. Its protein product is CASSFGTDQETQYF.

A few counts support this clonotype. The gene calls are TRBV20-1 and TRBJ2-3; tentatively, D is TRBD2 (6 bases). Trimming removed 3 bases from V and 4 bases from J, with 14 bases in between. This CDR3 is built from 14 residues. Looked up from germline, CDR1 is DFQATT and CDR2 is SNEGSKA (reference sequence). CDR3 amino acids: CSASSGGAPDTQYF. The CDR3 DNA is TGCAGTGCTAGTTCGGGCGGGGCCCCAGATACGCAGTATTTT.

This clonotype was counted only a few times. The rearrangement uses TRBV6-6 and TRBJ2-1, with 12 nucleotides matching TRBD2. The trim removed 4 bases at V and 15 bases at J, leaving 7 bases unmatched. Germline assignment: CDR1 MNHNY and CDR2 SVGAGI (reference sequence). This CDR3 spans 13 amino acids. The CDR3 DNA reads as TGTGCCAGCAGTTCGCTAGCGGGAGGGTTAGGGTTCTTC. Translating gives CASSSLAGGLGFF.

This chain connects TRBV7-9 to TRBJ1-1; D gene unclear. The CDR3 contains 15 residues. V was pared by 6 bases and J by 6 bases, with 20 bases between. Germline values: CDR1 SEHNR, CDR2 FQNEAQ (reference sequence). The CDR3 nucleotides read TGTGCCAGCAGGGGTCGGGATGGCCATTCCCCTGAAGCTTTCTTT. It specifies CASRGRDGHSPEAFF.

In nucleotides, the CDR3 is TGCAGTGCATGGACAGGGATTGAGCAGTACGTC. Translation: CSAWTGIEQYV. The rearrangement links TRBV20-1 to TRBJ2-7; 8 nucleotides match TRBD1. The CDR3 contains 11 residues. Unmatched junction bases numbered 5, after V lost 6 bases and J lost 7 bases. Germline CDR1 DFQATT, CDR2 SNEGSKA (reference sequence).

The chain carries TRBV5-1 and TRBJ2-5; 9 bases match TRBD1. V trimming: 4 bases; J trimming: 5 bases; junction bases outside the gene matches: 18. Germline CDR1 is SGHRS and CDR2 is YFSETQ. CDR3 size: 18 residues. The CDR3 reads CASSLRRFGTGITETQYF. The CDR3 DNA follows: TGCGCCAGCAGCCTCCGCAGGTTCGGGACAGGGATTACGGAGACCCAGTACTTC. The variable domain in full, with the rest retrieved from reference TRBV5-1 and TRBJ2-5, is KAGVTQTPRYLIKTRGQQVTLSCSPISGHRSVSWYQQTPGQGLQFLFEYFSETQRNKGNFPGRFSGRQFSNSRSEMNVSTLELGDSALYLCASSLRRFGTGITETQYFGPGTRLLVL.

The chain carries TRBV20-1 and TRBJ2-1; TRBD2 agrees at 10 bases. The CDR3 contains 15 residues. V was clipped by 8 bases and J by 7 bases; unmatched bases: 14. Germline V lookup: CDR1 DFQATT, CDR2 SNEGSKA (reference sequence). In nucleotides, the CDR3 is TGCAGTACGGGCCGGCTAGCGGGAGCGGGGAATGAGCAGTTCTTC. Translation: CSTGRLAGAGNEQFF.

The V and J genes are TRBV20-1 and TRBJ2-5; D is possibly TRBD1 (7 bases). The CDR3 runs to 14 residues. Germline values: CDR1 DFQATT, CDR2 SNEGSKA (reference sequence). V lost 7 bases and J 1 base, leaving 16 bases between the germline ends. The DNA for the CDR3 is TGCAGTGTACCAAACAGGGGACTCCAAGAGACCCAGTACTTC. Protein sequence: CSVPNRGLQETQYF.

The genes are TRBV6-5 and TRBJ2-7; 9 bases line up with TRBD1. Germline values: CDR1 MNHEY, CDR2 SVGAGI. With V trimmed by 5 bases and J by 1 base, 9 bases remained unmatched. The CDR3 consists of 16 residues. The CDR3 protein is CASSNPGTGLSYEQYF. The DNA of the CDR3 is TGTGCCAGCAGTAACCCCGGGACAGGGCTATCCTACGAGCAGTACTTC.

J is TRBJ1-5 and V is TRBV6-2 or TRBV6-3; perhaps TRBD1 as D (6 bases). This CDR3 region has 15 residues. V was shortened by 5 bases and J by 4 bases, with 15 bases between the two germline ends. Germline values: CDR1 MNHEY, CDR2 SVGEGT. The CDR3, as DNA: TGTGCCAGCAGTAGAACAGGGAACGGGAATCAGCCCCAGCATTTT. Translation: CASSRTGNGNQPQHF.

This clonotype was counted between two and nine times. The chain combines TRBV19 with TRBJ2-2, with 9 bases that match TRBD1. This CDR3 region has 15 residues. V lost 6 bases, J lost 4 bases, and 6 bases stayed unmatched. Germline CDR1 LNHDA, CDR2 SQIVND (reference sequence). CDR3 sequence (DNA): TGTGCCAGTAGCCCGGGACAGGGCGGCACCGGGGAGCTGTTTTTT. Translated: CASSPGQGGTGELFF.

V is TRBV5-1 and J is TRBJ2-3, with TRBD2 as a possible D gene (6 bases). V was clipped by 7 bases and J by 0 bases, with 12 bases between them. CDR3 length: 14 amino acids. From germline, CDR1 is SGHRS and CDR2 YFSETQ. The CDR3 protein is CASDLSGSTDTQYF. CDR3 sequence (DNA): TGCGCCAGCGACCTTAGCGGTAGCACAGATACGCAGTATTTT. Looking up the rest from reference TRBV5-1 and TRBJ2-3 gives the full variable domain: KAGVTQTPRYLIKTRGQQVTLSCSPISGHRSVSWYQQTPGQGLQFLFEYFSETQRNKGNFPGRFSGRQFSNSRSEMNVSTLELGDSALYLCASDLSGSTDTQYFGPGTRLTVL.

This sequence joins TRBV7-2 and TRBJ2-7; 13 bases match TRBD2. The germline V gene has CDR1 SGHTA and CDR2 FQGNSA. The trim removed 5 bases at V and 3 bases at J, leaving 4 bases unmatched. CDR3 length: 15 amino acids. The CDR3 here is CASSVGTSGVYEQYV. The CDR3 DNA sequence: TGTGCCAGCAGCGTTGGGACTAGCGGGGTCTACGAGCAGTACGTC.

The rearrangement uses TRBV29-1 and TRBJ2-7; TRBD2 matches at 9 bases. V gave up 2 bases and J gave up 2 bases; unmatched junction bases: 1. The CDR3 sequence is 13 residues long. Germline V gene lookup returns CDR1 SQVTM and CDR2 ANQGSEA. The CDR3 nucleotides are TGCAGCGTTGAACTAGCGGGGACCTACGAGCAGTACTTC. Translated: CSVELAGTYEQYF.

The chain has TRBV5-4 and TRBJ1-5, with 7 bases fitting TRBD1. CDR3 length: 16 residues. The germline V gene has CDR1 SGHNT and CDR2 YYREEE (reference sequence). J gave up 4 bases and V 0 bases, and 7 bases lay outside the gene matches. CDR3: CASSLGGETGNQPQHF. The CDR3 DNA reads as TGTGCCAGCAGCTTGGGAGGGGAGACAGGGAATCAGCCCCAGCATTTT.

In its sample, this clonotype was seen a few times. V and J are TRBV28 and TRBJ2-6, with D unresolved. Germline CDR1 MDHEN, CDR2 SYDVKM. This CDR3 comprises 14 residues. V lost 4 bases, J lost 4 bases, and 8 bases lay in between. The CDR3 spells CASSSPGGANVLTF. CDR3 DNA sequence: TGTGCCAGCAGTTCACCCGGGGGGGCCAACGTCCTGACTTTC.

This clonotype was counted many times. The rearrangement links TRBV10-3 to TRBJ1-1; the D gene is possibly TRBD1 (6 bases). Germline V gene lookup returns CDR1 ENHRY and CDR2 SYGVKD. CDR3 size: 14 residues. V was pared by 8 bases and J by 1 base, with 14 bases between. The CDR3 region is CAIQTRGRNTEAFF. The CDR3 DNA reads TGTGCCATCCAGACCAGGGGCAGGAACACTGAAGCTTTCTTT.